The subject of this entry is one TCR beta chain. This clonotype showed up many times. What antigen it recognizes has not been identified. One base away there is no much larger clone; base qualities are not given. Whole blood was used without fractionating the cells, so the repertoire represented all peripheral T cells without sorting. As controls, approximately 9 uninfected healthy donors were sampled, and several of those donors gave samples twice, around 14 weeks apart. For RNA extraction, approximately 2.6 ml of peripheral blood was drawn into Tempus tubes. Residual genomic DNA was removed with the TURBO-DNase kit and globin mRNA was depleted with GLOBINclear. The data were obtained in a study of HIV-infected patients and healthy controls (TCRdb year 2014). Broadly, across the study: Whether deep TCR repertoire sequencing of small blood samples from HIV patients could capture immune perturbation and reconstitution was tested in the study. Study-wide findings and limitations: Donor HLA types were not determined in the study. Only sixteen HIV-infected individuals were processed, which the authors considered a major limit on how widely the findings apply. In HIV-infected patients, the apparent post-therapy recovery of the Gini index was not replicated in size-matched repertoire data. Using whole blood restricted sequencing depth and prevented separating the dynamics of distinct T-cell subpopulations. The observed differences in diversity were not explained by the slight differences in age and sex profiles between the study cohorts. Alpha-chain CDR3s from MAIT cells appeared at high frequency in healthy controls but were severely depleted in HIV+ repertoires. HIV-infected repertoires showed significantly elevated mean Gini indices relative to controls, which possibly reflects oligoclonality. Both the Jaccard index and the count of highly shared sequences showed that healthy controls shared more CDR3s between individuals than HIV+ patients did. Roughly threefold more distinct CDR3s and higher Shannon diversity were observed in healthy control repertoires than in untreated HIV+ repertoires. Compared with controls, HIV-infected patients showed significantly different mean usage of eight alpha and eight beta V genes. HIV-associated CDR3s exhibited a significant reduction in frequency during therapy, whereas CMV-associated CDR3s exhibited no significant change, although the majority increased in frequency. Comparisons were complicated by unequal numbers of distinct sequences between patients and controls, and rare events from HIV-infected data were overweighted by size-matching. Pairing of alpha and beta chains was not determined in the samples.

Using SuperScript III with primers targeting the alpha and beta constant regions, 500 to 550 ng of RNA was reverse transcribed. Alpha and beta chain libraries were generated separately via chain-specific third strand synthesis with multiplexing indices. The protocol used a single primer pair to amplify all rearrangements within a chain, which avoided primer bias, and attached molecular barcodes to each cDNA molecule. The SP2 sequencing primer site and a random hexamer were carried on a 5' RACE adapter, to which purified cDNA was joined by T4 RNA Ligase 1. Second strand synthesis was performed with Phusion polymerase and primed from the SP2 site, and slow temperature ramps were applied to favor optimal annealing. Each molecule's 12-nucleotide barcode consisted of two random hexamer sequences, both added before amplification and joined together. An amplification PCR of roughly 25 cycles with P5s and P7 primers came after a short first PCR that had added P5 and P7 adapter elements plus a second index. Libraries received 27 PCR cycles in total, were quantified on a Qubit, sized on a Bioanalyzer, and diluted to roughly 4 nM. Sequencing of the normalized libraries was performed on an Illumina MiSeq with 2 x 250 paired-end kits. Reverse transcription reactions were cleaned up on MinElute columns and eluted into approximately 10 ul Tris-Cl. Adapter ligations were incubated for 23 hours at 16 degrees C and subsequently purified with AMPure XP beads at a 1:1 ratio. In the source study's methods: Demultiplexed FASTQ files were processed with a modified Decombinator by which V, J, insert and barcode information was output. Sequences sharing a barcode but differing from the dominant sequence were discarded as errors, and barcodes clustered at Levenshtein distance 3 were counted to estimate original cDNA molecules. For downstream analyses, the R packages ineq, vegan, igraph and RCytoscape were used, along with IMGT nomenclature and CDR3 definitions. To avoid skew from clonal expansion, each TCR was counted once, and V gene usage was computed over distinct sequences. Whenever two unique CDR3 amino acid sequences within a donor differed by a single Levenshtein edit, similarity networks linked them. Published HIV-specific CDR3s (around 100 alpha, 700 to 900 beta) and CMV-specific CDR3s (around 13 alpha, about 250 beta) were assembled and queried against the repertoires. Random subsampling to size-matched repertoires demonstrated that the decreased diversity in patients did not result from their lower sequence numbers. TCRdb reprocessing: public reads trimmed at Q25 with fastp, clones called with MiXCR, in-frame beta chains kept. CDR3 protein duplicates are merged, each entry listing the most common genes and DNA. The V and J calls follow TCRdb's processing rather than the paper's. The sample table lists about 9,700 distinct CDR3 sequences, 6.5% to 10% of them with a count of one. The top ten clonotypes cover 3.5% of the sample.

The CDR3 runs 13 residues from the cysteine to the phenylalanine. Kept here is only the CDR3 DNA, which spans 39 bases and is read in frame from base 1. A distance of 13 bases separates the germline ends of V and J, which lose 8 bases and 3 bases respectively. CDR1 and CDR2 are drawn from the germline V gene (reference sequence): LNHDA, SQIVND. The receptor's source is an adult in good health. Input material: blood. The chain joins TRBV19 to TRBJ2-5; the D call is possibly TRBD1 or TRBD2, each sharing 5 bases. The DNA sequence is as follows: TGTGCCAGTGAGGGGCAGGGAAAAGAGACCCAGTACTTC. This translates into CASEGQGKETQYF.